The table lists the clone carrying this T cell receptor (beta chain) with many counts. These data originate in a study of neurological immune-mediated disorders. The CDR3 runs 15 residues. From germline, CDR1 is SGHRS and CDR2 YFSETQ. V lost 2 bases and J lost 2, with 13 bases in between. TCRdb reanalysed the 5' RACE reads using MiXCR and keeps one entry per CDR3 protein. The repertoire has roughly 89,000 distinct CDR3 sequences, just over 2.5% of them found once; the top ten carry over 0.95%. This sequence joins TRBV5-1 and TRBJ1-1; maybe TRBD1 (5 bases). This TCR was sampled from a young woman with multiple sclerosis. The sequenced sample consisted of PBMCs. The CDR3 loop is CASSFGDLPNTEAFF. CDR3 coding DNA: TGCGCCAGCAGCTTTGGGGACCTCCCCAACACTGAAGCTTTCTTT. Drawing the rest from reference TRBV5-1 and TRBJ1-1, the complete variable domain is KAGVTQTPRYLIKTRGQQVTLSCSPISGHRSVSWYQQTPGQGLQFLFEYFSETQRNKGNFPGRFSGRQFSNSRSEMNVSTLELGDSALYLCASSFGDLPNTEAFFGQGTRLTVV.